A few counts support the clone carrying this T cell receptor beta chain. Its antigen is still unknown. Per the germline V gene, CDR1 is MNHEY and CDR2 is SVGAGI. This CDR3 is built from 15 residues. Trimming stripped 2 bases from V and 0 bases from J, with 11 bases between. The data stem from a study of T cells in Graves' hyperthyroidism and ophthalmopathy. Background on the study: Peripheral blood was secured at the point of initial diagnosis, before any treatment.

Researchers took RNA transcripts and amplified the TCR beta CDR3 regions from them. In the first-round RT-PCR of the TCR CDR3, the HTBI primer set was used. TCRdb recomputed calls from the multiplex PCR reads with MiXCR, one row per CDR3 protein. The repertoire holds about 620,000 distinct CDR3 sequences, 16% seen once, with around 4% in the top ten. Study-wide results and caveats: Appearing also in blood were most of the thyroid clonotypes expanded above 0.001. Ophthalmopathy got predicted by the model a median about six months before its onset.

Sequencing was performed on blood. This chain links TRBV6-5 with TRBJ2-7; a possible D gene is TRBD2 (6 bases). The source is a woman between 25 and 40 years old with Graves' hyperthyroidism. The CDR3 is CASSYVAGSSYEQYF. CDR3 coding DNA: TGTGCCAGCAGTTACGTCGCGGGGAGCTCCTACGAGCAGTACTTC.